This T cell receptor (beta chain) comes out of a study of response to subunit inactivated influenza vaccine. TCRdb reanalysed the RT-PCR reads using MiXCR and keeps one entry per CDR3 protein. The data contain 500,000 to 700,000 distinct CDR3 sequences, roughly a quarter of them singletons. The CDR3 is made up of 14 amino acids. Germline V lookup: CDR1 SNHLY, CDR2 FYNNEI. With 3 bases removed from V and 6 bases from J, the gap between germline ends came to 14 bases. The data also belong to a second study, concerning T cells expressing NK-cell markers. That publication notes: The TCR beta cDNA came from 5'RACE template switching with UMIs.

This TCR came from a man aged 50 or older who received an inactivated influenza vaccine. This chain links TRBV2 with TRBJ1-1; a weak D match, TRBD1 (6 bases). Sequenced here: CD4+ T cells sorted from PBMCs, sampled 11 to 12 days after vaccination. For the CDR3, the DNA is TGTGCCAGCAGTGACGGCAGGGACAACGCTGAAGCTTTCTTT. It specifies CASSDGRDNAEAFF.